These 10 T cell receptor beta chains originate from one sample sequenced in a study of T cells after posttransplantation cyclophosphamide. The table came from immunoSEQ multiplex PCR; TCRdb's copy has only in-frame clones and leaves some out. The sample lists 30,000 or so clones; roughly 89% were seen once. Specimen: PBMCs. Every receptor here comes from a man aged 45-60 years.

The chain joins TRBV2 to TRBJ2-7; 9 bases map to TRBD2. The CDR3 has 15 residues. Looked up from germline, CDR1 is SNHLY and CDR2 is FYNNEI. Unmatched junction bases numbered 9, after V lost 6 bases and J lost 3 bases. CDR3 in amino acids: CASSPGTSLVYEQYF. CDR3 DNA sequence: TGTGCCAGCAGCCCCGGGACTAGCTTGGTCTACGAGCAGTACTTC.

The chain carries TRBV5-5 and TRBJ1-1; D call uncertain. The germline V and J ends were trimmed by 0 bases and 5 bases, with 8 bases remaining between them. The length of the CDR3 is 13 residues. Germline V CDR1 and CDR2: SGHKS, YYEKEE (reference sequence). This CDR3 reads CASSLEGGTEAFF. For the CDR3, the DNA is TGTGCCAGCAGCTTGGAGGGCGGGACTGAAGCTTTCTTT.

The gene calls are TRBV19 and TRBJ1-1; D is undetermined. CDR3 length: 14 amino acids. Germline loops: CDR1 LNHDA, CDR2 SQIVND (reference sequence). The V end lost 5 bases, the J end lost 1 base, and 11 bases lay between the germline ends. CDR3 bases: TGTGCCAGTAGTTTCCGGGTAGAGAACACTGAAGCTTTCTTT. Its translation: CASSFRVENTEAFF.

CDR3 coding DNA: TGTGCCAGTAGCCCCGAGCCTAGCGGGAGCGAAACCAGCTACGAGCAGTACTTC. It codes for CASSPEPSGSETSYEQYF. The chain has TRBV19 and TRBJ2-7; TRBD2 agrees at 10 bases. Trimming took 6 bases from V and 3 from J; bases not matched to a gene: 17. This CDR3 comprises 18 residues. Per germline, CDR1 LNHDA and CDR2 SQIVND (reference sequence). The full variable domain, with the rest looked up from reference TRBV19 and TRBJ2-7, is DGGITQSPKYLFRKEGQNVTLSCEQNLNHDAMYWYRQDPGQGLRLIYYSQIVNDFQKGDIAEGYSVSREKKESFPLTVTSAQKNPTAFYLCASSPEPSGSETSYEQYFGPGTRLTVT.

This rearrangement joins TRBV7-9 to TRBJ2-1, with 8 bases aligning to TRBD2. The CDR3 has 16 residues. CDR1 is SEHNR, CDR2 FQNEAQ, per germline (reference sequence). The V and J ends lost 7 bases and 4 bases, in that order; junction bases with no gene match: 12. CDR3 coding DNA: TGTGCCAGCAAAGGCAAGGGAGCGGGGGTGTACAATGAGCAGTTCTTC. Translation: CASKGKGAGVYNEQFF.

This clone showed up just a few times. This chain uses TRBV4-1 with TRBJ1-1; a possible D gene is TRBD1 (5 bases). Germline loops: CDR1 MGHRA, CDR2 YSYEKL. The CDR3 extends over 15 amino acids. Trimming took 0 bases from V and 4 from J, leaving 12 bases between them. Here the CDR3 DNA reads TGCGCCAGCAGCCAAGAGGGAAGGGGAGGCACTGAAGCTTTCTTT. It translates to CASSQEGRGGTEAFF.

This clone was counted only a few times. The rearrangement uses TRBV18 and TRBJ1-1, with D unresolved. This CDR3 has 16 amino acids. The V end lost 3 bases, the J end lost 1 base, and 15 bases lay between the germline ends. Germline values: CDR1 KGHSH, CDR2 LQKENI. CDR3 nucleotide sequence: TGTGCCAGCTCACCCGGATTCCGAGGCCGGAACACTGAAGCTTTCTTT. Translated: CASSPGFRGRNTEAFF.

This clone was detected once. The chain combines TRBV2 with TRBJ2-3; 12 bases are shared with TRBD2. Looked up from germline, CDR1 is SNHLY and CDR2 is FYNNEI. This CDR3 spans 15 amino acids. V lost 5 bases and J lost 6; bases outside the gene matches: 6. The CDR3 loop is CASSSTSGRSDTQYF. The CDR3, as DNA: TGTGCCAGCAGTTCAACTAGCGGGAGGAGCGATACGCAGTATTTT.

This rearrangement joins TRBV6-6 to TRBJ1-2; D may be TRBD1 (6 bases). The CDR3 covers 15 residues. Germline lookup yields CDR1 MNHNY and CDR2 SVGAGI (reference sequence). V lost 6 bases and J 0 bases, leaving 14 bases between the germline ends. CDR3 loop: CASRRLGGSNYGYTF. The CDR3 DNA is TGTGCCAGCAGACGATTAGGGGGTTCTAACTATGGCTACACCTTC.

The CDR3 loop is CASRRTGETLDGYTF. The CDR3 region has the DNA TGTGCCAGCAGACGGACAGGGGAGACTCTTGACGGCTACACCTTC. The genes are TRBV14 and TRBJ1-2, with 9 bases aligning to TRBD1. Unmatched junction bases numbered 13, after V lost 6 bases and J lost 8 bases. This CDR3 is 15 amino acids long. The germline gives CDR1 SGHDN, CDR2 FVKESK.